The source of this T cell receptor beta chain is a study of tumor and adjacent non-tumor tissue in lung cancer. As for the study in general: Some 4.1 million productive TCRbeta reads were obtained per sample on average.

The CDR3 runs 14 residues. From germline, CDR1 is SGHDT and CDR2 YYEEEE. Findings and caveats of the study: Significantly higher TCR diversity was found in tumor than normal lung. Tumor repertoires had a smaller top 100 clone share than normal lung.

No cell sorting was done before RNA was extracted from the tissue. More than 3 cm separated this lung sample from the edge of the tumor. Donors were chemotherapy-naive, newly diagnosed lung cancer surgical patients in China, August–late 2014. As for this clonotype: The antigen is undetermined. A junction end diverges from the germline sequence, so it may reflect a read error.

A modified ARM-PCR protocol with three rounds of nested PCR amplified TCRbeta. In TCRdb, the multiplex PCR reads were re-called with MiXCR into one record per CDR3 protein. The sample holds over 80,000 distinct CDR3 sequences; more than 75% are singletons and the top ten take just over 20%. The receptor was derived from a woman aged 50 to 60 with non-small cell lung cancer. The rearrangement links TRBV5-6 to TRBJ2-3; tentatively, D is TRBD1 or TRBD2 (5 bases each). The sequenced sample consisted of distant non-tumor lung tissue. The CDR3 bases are TGTGCCAGCAACTTGGTGAGGGGTGCAGATACGCAGTATTTT. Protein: CASNLVRGADTQYF.